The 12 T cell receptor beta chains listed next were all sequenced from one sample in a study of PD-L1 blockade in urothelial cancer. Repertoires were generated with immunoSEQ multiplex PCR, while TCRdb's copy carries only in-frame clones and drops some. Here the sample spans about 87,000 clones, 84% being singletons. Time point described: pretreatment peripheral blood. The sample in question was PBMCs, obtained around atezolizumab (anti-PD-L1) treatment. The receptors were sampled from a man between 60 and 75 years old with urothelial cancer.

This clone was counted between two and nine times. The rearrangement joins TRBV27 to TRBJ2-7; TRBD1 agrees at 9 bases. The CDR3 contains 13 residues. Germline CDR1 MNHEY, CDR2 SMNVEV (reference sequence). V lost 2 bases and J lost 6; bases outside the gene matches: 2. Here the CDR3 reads CASSLGTGSEQYF. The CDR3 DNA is TGTGCCAGCAGTTTAGGGACAGGGAGCGAGCAGTACTTC.

For the CDR3, the DNA is TGCGCCAGCAGCCGCGGGACGGGCGAGCAGTACTTC. Its translation: CASSRGTGEQYF. The V gene is TRBV4-3, the J gene TRBJ2-7; maybe TRBD2 (6 bases). CDR1 and CDR2 from the germline V gene are LGHNA and YSLEER. This CDR3 has 12 amino acids. V lost 4 bases, J lost 6 bases, and 10 bases lay in between.

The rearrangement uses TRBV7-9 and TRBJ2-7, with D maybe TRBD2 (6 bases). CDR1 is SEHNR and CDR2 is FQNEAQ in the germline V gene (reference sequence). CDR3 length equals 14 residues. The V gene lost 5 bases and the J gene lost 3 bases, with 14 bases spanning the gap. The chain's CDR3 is CASSPPGLSYEQYF. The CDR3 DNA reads TGTGCCAGCAGCCCTCCGGGACTGAGCTACGAGCAGTACTTC.

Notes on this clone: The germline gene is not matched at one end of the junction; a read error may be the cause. The CDR3, as DNA: TGTGCCAGTTCCGGGGTAGCGGGGGTGCTTTTAGATTTT. This gives the protein CASSGVAGVLLDF. This chain joins TRBV19 and TRBJ2-3; 9 bases line up with TRBD2. CDR1 is LNHDA, CDR2 SQIVND, per germline (reference sequence). CDR3 size: 13 residues.

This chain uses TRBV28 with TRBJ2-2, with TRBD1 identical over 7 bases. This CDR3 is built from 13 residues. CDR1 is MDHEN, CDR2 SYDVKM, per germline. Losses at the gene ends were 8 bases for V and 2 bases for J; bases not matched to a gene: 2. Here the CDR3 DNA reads TGTGCCAGCGGGACAGTTAACACCGGGGAGCTGTTTTTT. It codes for CASGTVNTGELFF.

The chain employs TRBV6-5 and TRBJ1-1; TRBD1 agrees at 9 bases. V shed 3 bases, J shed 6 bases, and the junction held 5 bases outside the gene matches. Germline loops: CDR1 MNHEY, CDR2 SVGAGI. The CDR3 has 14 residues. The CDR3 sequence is CASSYRDRAPEAFF. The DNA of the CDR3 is TGTGCCAGCAGTTATCGGGACAGGGCCCCTGAAGCTTTCTTT.

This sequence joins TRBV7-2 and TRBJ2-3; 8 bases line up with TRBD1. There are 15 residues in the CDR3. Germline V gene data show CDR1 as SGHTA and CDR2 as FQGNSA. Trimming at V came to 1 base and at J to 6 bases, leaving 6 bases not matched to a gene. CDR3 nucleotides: TGTGCCAGCAGCTTAGTAGGACAGGGTAGCGATACGCAGTATTTT. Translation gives CASSLVGQGSDTQYF. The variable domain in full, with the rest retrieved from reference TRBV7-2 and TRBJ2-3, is GAGVSQSPSNKVTEKGKDVELRCDPISGHTALYWYRQSLGQGLEFLIYFQGNSAPDKSGLPSDRFSAERTGGSVSTLTIQRTQQEDSAVYLCASSLVGQGSDTQYFGPGTRLTVL.

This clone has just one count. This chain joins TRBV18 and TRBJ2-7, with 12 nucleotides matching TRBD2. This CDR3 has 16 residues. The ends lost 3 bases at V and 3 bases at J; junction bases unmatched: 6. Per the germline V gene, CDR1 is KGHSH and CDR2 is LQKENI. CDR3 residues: CASSPRTSGTYYEQYF. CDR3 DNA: TGTGCCAGCTCACCTCGGACTAGCGGGACTTACTACGAGCAGTACTTC.

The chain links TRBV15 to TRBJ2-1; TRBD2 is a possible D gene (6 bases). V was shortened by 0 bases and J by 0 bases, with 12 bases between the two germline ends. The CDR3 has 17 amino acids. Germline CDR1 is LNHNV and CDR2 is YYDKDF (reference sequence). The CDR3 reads CATSRDRSGTSYNEQFF. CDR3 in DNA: TGTGCCACCAGCAGAGACCGTAGCGGTACCTCCTACAATGAGCAGTTCTTC.

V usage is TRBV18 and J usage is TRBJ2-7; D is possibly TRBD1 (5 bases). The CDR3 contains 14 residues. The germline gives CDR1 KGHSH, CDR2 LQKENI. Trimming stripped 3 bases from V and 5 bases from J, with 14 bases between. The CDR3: CASSPRQTGDEQYF. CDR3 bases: TGTGCCAGCTCACCTAGACAGACGGGCGACGAGCAGTACTTC.

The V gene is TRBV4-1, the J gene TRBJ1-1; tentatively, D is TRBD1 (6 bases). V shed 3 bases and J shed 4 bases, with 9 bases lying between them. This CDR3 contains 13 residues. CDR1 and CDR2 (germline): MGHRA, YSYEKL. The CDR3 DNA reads TGCGCCAGCAGCCACAGGGGAAGCACTGAAGCTTTCTTT. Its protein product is CASSHRGSTEAFF.

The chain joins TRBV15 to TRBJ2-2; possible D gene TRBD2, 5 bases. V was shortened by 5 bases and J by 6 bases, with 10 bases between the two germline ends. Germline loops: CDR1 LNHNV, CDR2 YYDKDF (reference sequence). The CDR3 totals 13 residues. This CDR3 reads CATSPRGSGELFF. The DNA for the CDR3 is TGTGCCACCAGCCCCAGAGGGTCCGGGGAGCTGTTTTTT.